A single sample gave rise to the 23 T cell receptor beta chains below, sequenced in a study of spatial heterogeneity in lung cancer. Regarding time point: sample taken at primary tumor resection. TCRdb used MiXCR to reprocess the 5' RACE reads, holding one entry per CDR3 protein. The sample lists more than 65,000 distinct CDR3 sequences; around 7.8% were seen once. Source: PBMCs, taken at surgery. Receptor source: a male donor with early-stage non-small cell lung cancer.

This clonotype was counted at least ten times. The J gene is TRBJ2-7, the V gene TRBV20-1; TRBD1 matches at 9 bases. Germline CDR1 reads DFQATT; CDR2 reads SNEGSKA (reference sequence). The V segment lost 6 bases and the J segment 4 bases; nucleotides outside the gene matches: 13. The CDR3 totals 15 residues. The CDR3 loop is CSAPPGTGSRYEQYF. CDR3 nucleotide sequence: TGCAGTGCCCCGCCCGGGACAGGGAGTAGGTACGAGCAGTACTTC.

This clonotype was detected ten times or more. This chain joins TRBV5-5 and TRBJ1-4; TRBD1 might be the D (5 bases). Germline V gene lookup returns CDR1 SGHKS and CDR2 YYEKEE (reference sequence). With 1 base removed from V and 3 bases from J, the gap between germline ends came to 10 bases. CDR3 length: 15 amino acids. The CDR3 loop is CASSLYGTSNEKLFF. CDR3 sequence (DNA): TGTGCCAGCAGCTTGTATGGGACGTCTAATGAAAAACTGTTTTTT.

This clonotype was recorded many times. The rearrangement joins TRBV13 to TRBJ2-7; 7 positions agree with TRBD1. The CDR3 runs to 15 residues. The J segment lost 0 bases and the V segment lost 6 bases, leaving 8 bases of the junction unmatched. Germline CDR1 PRHDT, CDR2 FYEKMQ (reference sequence). CDR3 sequence (DNA): TGTGCCAGCAGTCCATGGACAGGATCCTCCTACGAGCAGTACTTC. Protein sequence: CASSPWTGSSYEQYF.

This clonotype was counted between two and nine times. V gene TRBV29-1 combines with J gene TRBJ1-2; 7 nucleotides line up with TRBD1. Trimming cost V 2 bases and J 2 bases; bases outside gene matches: 5. Germline V lookup: CDR1 SQVTM, CDR2 ANQGSEA. There are 14 residues in the CDR3. The CDR3 DNA reads TGCAGCGTTGAACCTAACAGGGGAAACTATGGCTACACCTTC. It translates to CSVEPNRGNYGYTF.

This clonotype appeared many times. V usage is TRBV24-1 and J usage is TRBJ2-7, with D perhaps given as TRBD1 or TRBD2 (5 bases each). CDR3 length: 16 residues. CDR1 KGHDR and CDR2 SFDVKD come from the germline V gene. Trimming pared 1 base from V and 2 bases from J, leaving 14 bases between. The CDR3 reads CATSDLGDVGPYEQYF. DNA of the CDR3: TGTGCCACCAGTGATTTAGGGGACGTCGGCCCCTACGAGCAGTACTTC.

This clonotype was found a few times. The chain is built from TRBV6-5 and TRBJ2-3; unclear D gene. The CDR3 covers 17 residues. Germline loops: CDR1 MNHEY, CDR2 SVGAGI. Trimming shortened V by 4 bases and J by 0 bases, and 17 bases separated the two germline ends. The CDR3 sequence: CASSSLLPPLSTDTQYF. In DNA, the CDR3 is TGTGCCAGCAGTTCCCTTCTACCACCCCTTAGCACAGATACGCAGTATTTT.

This clonotype showed up many times. The chain links TRBV5-1 to TRBJ1-1, with D uncertain. In germline, CDR1 is SGHRS, CDR2 YFSETQ. Trimming cost V 2 bases and J 0 bases, with 5 bases left between them. CDR3 length: 13 amino acids. The CDR3 nucleotides read TGCGCCAGCAGCTTAGAATTGAACACTGAAGCTTTCTTT. Translating gives CASSLELNTEAFF.

The V gene is TRBV6-1, the J gene TRBJ2-7; possibly TRBD1 for D (6 bases). Germline values: CDR1 MNHNS, CDR2 SASEGT. The length of the CDR3 is 13 residues. The V end lost 7 bases, the J end lost 2 bases, and 12 bases lay between the germline ends. The CDR3 nucleotides read TGTGCCAGCATCTCCGGGACACCCTACGAGCAGTACTTC. The encoded protein is CASISGTPYEQYF.

This clonotype has at least ten counts. V and J are TRBV20-1 and TRBJ1-5; tentatively, D is TRBD1 (5 bases). This CDR3 comprises 13 residues. V was clipped by 6 bases and J by 3 bases, with 12 bases between them. Germline V gives CDR1 DFQATT, CDR2 SNEGSKA (reference sequence). The CDR3 DNA is TGCAGTGCGAAGGAGGGGACCAATCAGCCCCAGCATTTT. It yields the protein CSAKEGTNQPQHF.

The chain uses TRBV5-1 and TRBJ2-2; 7 bases match TRBD1. The CDR3 consists of 13 residues. Germline lookup yields CDR1 SGHRS and CDR2 YFSETQ. J was trimmed by 6 bases and V by 10 bases; bases with no gene match: 9. The CDR3 sequence is CAGSTGDPGELFF. CDR3 sequence (DNA): TGCGCCGGTTCCACAGGGGATCCCGGGGAGCTGTTTTTT.

This clonotype was observed a handful of times. The chain uses TRBV5-4 and TRBJ1-1; 8 bases agree with TRBD1. The germline V gene encodes CDR1 SGHNT and CDR2 YYREEE (reference sequence). The V gene end was trimmed by 6 bases and the J gene end by 0 bases; junction bases not matched to a gene: 7. This CDR3 comprises 15 residues. CDR3 loop: CASKGQGHMNTEAFF. The CDR3 DNA sequence: TGTGCCAGCAAAGGACAGGGCCACATGAACACTGAAGCTTTCTTT.

The J gene is TRBJ2-5, the V gene TRBV6-5; 12 positions match TRBD1. CDR3 length equals 16 residues. Losses at the gene ends were 7 bases for V and 5 bases for J; bases not matched to a gene: 11. CDR1 and CDR2 (germline): MNHEY, SVGAGI. In DNA, the CDR3 is TGTGCCAGCACCGCCACCGGGACAGGGGGCTTCGAGACCCAGTACTTC. This codes for CASTATGTGGFETQYF.

Of note for this clonotype: One end of the junction varies from germline; a read error may be responsible. J is TRBJ2-7 and V is TRBV3-1; the match to TRBD1 covers 8 bases. Germline CDR1 and CDR2: LGHDT and YNNKEL (reference sequence). The CDR3 contains 13 residues. The CDR3 loop reads CASSQAPGQGIFF. As DNA, the CDR3 is TGTGCCAGCAGCCAAGCTCCCGGACAGGGTATTTTCTTC.

This clonotype was detected many times. This chain links TRBV3-1 with TRBJ1-1, with TRBD1 as a possible D gene (5 bases). Germline V gene lookup returns CDR1 LGHDT and CDR2 YNNKEL (reference sequence). The CDR3 is 15 amino acids. Trimming cost V 4 bases and J 1 base, with 13 bases left between them. For the CDR3, the DNA is TGTGCCAGCAGCCCGCCTGAGGGGAGGAACACTGAAGCTTTCTTT. It specifies CASSPPEGRNTEAFF.

This clonotype was seen more than once but under ten times. The V call is TRBV12-3 or TRBV12-4, the J call TRBJ1-2; possible D gene TRBD1, 5 bases. The CDR3 totals 16 residues. Trimming left V 2 bases short and J 8 bases short, with 21 bases between. CDR3 coding DNA: TGTGCCAGCAGTTTATCCGCGGCTACAGGAGGAGGGGGCTACACCTTC. Amino acid sequence: CASSLSAATGGGGYTF.

This clonotype occurred many times. The chain couples TRBV5-1 to TRBJ1-3; unclear D gene. Germline-derived CDR1 and CDR2 are SGHRS and YFSETQ. V lost 1 base, J lost 0 bases, and 11 bases lay in between. This CDR3 has 16 amino acids. Here the CDR3 DNA reads TGCGCCAGCAGCTTGCTTGACGGTTCCTCTGGAAACACCATATATTTT. Its translation is CASSLLDGSSGNTIYF.

This clonotype has a count of ten or more. This sequence joins TRBV11-2 and TRBJ2-5, with 10 positions matching TRBD2. Germline-derived CDR1 and CDR2 are SGHAT and FQNNGV. The CDR3 is 15 residues long. After removal of 2 bases from V and 7 bases from J, the junction contained 7 bases not matched to a gene. The DNA for the CDR3 is TGTGCCAGCAGCTTAACTAGCGGGATGGGGGGGACCCAGTACTTC. Amino acid sequence: CASSLTSGMGGTQYF.

The J gene is TRBJ2-2, the V gene TRBV7-8; D possibly corresponds to TRBD1 (6 bases). The CDR3 sequence is 13 residues long. Trimming removed 8 bases at V and 6 bases at J, with 13 bases between. Looked up from germline, CDR1 is SGHVS and CDR2 is FQNEAQ. CDR3: CASGAGVAGELFF. The CDR3 coding sequence is TGTGCCAGCGGGGCAGGGGTGGCCGGGGAGCTGTTTTTT.

This clonotype appeared many times. The J gene is TRBJ1-1, the V gene TRBV29-1; TRBD1 is a possible D gene (6 bases). Germline values: CDR1 SQVTM, CDR2 ANQGSEA. CDR3 length: 12 residues. Trimming removed 4 bases at V and 4 bases at J, with 10 bases between. The DNA for the CDR3 is TGCAGCGTTGTAATGGGGGCCACTGAAGCTTTCTTT. This sequence encodes CSVVMGATEAFF.

J is TRBJ2-3 and V is TRBV20-1; tentatively, D is TRBD2 (6 bases). Germline V gene data show CDR1 as DFQATT and CDR2 as SNEGSKA (reference sequence). V was shortened by 6 bases and J by 1 base, with 14 bases between the two germline ends. The CDR3 totals 14 residues. CDR3 DNA: TGCAGTGCCCGCGGGGACTGGGGCACAGATACGCAGTATTTT. Protein product: CSARGDWGTDTQYF.

This clonotype was seen only a few times. The chain combines TRBV29-1 with TRBJ2-1; weak D call: TRBD1 (6 bases). Germline assignment: CDR1 SQVTM and CDR2 ANQGSEA. CDR3 length: 15 residues. V was clipped by 0 bases and J by 7 bases, with 16 bases between them. The CDR3: CSVEDRGGVGNEQFF. The CDR3 DNA reads as TGCAGCGTTGAAGATCGAGGGGGAGTGGGAAATGAGCAGTTCTTC.

This clonotype turned up a few times. One end of the junction varies from germline; a read error may be responsible. The chain couples TRBV12-3 or TRBV12-4 to TRBJ2-7; D is undetermined. This CDR3 spans 11 amino acids. The CDR3 sequence: CASSFRTEKYF. CDR3 nucleotide sequence: TGTGCCAGCAGTTTTCGGACCGAGAAGTACTTC.

The chain is built from TRBV3-1 and TRBJ2-7, with TRBD1 as a possible D gene (5 bases). The CDR3 runs to 14 residues. Looked up from germline, CDR1 is LGHDT and CDR2 is YNNKEL (reference sequence). V was pared by 1 base and J by 3 bases, with 10 bases between. DNA of the CDR3: TGTGCCAGCAGCCAAGGCGGACACTACTACGAGCAGTACTTC. Its translation is CASSQGGHYYEQYF.